This TCR beta chain was documented in a study of blood T cell repertoires in COVID-19. V was cut by 3 bases and J by 1 base, with 16 bases left in between. Germline CDR1 and CDR2: SGHVS and FNYEAQ. The length of the CDR3 is 17 residues. This table comes from immunoSEQ multiplex PCR, and its TCRdb copy is limited to in-frame clones, with some not included. Seen here are fewer than 250,000 clones, roughly 80% observed once, and the top ten hold roughly 10%. Input material: peripheral blood. The chain joins TRBV7-6 to TRBJ2-1; a possible D gene is TRBD2 (6 bases). The receptor was isolated from a woman of 80 years or more with acute or convalescent COVID-19. CDR3: CASSFSSGWESYNEQFF. The CDR3 DNA reads TGTGCCAGCAGCTTCAGTAGCGGATGGGAGTCCTACAATGAGCAGTTCTTC.